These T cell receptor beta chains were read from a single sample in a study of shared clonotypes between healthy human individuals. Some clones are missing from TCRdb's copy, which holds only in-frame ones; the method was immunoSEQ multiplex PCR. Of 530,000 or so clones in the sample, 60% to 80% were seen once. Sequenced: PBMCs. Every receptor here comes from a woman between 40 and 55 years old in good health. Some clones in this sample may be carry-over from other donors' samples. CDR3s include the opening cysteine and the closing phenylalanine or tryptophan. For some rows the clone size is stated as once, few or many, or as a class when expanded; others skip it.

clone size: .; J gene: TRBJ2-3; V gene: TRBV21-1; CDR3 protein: CASSESWPRDRWYTQYF
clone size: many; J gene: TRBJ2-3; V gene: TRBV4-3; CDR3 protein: CASSQDSSRATQYF
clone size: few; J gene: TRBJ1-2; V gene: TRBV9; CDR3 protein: CASSVQGGRSYTF
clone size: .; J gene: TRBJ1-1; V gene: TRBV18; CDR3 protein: CASSLDRGSEAFF
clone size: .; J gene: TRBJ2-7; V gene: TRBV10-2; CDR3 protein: CASGRGGDIYEQYF
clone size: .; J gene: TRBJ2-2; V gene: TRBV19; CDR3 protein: CASSILRVGTGELFF
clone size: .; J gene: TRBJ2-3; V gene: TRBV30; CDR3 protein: CAWSPQGDRTITDTQYF
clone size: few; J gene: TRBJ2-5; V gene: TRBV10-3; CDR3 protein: CAISESEGLRETQYF
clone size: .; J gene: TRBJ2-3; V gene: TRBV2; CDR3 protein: CASKRGSGTDTQYF
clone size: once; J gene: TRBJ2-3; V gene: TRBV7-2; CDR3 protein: CASSRLSGPTDTQYF
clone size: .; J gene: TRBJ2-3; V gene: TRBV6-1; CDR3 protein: CASSEAPGPTDTQYF
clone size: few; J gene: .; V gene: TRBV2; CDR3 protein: CASTAEGYEQYF
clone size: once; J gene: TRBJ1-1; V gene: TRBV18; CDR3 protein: CASSPGTLVDTEAFF
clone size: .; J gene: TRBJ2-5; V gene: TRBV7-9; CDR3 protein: CASDTLSGSAETQYF
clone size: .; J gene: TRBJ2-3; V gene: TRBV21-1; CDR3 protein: CASSNRPGTDTQYF
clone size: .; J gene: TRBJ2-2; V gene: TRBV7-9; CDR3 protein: CASSSPGNTGELFF
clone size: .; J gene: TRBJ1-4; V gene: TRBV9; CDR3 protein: CASSPVAQEKLFF
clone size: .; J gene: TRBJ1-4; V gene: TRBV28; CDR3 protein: CASSPRDSWNEKLFF
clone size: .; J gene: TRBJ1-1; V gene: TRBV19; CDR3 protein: CASKNGAGELNTEAFF
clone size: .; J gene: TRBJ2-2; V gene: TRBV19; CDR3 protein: CASSILHGTGELFF
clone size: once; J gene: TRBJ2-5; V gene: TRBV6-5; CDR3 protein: CASSYLSQETQYF
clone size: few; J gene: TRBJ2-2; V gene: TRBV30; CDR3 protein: CAWSVMLNTGELFF
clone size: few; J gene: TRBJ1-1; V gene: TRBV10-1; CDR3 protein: CASRRGQGDTEAFF
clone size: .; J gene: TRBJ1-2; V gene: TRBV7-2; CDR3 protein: CASSLDPGNYGYTF
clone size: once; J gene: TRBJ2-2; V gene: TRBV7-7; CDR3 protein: CASSKSTTGSTGELFF
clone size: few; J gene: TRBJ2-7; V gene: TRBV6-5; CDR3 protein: CASSQGTSYEQYF
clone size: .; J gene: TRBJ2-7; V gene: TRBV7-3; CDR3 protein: CASSPRDRGRYEQYF
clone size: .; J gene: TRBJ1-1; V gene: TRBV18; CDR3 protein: CASSQTGGSNTEAFF
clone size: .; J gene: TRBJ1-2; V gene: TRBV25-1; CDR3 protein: CASSETGRNRYGYTF
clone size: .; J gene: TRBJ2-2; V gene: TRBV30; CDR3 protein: CAWLGQNTGELFF
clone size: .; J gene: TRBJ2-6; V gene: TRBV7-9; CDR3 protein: CASTGGGAGANVLTF
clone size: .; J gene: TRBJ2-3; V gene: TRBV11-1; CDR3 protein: CASSPGHQDTQYF
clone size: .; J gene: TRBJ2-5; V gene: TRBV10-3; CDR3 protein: CAISLGRGGETQYF
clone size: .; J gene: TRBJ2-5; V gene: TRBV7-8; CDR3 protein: CASTLTGLGETQYF
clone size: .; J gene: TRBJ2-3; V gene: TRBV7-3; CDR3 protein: CASSSGLAGGGDTQYF